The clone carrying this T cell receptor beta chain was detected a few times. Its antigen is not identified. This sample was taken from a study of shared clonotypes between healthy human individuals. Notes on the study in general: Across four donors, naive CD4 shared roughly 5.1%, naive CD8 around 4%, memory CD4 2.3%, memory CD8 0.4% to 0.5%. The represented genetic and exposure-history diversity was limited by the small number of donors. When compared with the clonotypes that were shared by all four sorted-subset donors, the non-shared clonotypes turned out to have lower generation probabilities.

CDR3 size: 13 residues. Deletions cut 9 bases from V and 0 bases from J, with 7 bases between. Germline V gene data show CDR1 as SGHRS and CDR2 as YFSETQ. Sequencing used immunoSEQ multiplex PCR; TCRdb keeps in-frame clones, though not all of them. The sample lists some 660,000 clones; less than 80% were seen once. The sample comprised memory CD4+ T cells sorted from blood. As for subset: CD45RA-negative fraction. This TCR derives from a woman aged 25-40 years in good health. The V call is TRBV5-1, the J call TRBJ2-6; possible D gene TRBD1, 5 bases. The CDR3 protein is CATQGSGANVLTF. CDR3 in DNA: TGCGCCACTCAGGGCTCTGGGGCCAACGTCCTGACTTTC.